The clone carrying this TCR beta chain showed up many times. This sample was taken from a study of neurological immune-mediated disorders. Germline loops: CDR1 SNHLY, CDR2 FYNNEI. This CDR3 is built from 14 residues. J lost 5 bases, V lost 8 bases, and 11 bases had no gene match. By 5'RACE with 10-nucleotide random UMIs, the cDNA was made. From 15-18 subjects, each sequencing run yielded over 170 million TCR-beta sequences. TCRdb analysed the 5' RACE reads with MiXCR anew, one entry per CDR3 protein. This table holds 120,000 or so distinct CDR3 sequences, roughly 3.2% found once. The chain employs TRBV2 and TRBJ1-2; 7 bases map to TRBD1. Sequencing used PBMCs. This TCR was recovered from a woman aged 30 to 39 with multiple sclerosis. The CDR3 DNA reads as TGTGCCAGCTCGTCGACAGGGCAGGCATATGGCTACACCTTC. This translates into CASSSTGQAYGYTF.